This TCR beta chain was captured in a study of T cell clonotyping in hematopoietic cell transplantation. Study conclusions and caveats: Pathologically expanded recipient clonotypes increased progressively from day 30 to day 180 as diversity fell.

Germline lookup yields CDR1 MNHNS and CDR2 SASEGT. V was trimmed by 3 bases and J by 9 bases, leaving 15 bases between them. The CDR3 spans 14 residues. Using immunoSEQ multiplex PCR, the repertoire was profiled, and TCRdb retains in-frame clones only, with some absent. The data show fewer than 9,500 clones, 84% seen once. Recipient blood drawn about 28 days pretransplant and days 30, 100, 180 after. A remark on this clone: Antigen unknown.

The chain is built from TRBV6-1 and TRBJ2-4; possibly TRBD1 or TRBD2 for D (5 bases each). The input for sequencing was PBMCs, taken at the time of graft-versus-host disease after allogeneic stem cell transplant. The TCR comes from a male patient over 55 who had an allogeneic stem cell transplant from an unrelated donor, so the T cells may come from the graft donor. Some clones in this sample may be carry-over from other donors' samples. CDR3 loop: CASSDLGGAGIQYF. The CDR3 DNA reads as TGTGCCAGCAGTGATCTTGGGGGAGCCGGCATTCAGTACTTC.